The rows below give T cell receptor beta chains drawn from one sample of a study of blood T cell repertoires in COVID-19. The data were produced by immunoSEQ multiplex PCR, yet TCRdb's version contains in-frame clones alone and is incomplete. The table has roughly 30,000 clones, approximately 88% seen once. Sequencing input: peripheral blood. The receptors here all came from a human donor in a cohort sampled during active COVID-19. Both conserved end residues are part of each CDR3. A D gene is named only where the DNA matches it firmly.

v_call: TRBV6-2/TRBV6-3
j_call: TRBJ1-2
d_call: .
cdr3_aa: CASSYRGALNGYTF
cdr3_nt: TGTGCCAGCAGTTACCGGGGGGCGCTCAATGGCTACACCTTC

v_call: TRBV7-3
j_call: TRBJ2-5
d_call: TRBD2
cdr3_aa: CATGRGSGETQYF
cdr3_nt: TGTGCCACCGGGCGGGGGAGTGGAGAGACCCAGTACTTC

v_call: TRBV27
j_call: TRBJ2-5
d_call: TRBD2
cdr3_aa: CASRLSGEETQYF
cdr3_nt: TGTGCCAGCAGACTCAGCGGGGAAGAGACCCAGTACTTC

v_call: TRBV29-1
j_call: TRBJ2-5
d_call: TRBD1
cdr3_aa: CSFGTGGGQETQYF
cdr3_nt: TGCAGCTTTGGGACAGGGGGCGGGCAAGAGACCCAGTACTTC

v_call: TRBV3-1/TRBV3-2
j_call: TRBJ2-7
d_call: .
cdr3_aa: CASSPRGGGAEQYF
cdr3_nt: TGTGCCAGCAGCCCGCGGGGCGGGGGCGCCGAGCAGTACTTC

v_call: TRBV5-4
j_call: TRBJ2-1
d_call: TRBD2
cdr3_aa: CASSSRDYYNEQFF
cdr3_nt: TGTGCCAGCAGCTCCCGGGACTACTACAATGAGCAGTTCTTC

v_call: TRBV12-3/TRBV12-4
j_call: TRBJ2-7
d_call: .
cdr3_aa: CASSSPQVYEQYF
cdr3_nt: TGTGCCAGCAGTTCGCCACAGGTATACGAGCAGTACTTC

v_call: TRBV9
j_call: TRBJ1-1
d_call: .
cdr3_aa: CASSVGHANTEAFF
cdr3_nt: TGTGCCAGCAGCGTAGGACATGCGAACACTGAAGCTTTCTTT

v_call: TRBV10-3
j_call: TRBJ1-2
d_call: .
cdr3_aa: CAISESLGTNYGYTF
cdr3_nt: TGTGCCATCAGTGAGTCCCTCGGGACAAACTATGGCTACACCTTC

v_call: TRBV15
j_call: TRBJ1-2
d_call: .
cdr3_aa: CATSRVGGAGGYTF
cdr3_nt: TGTGCCACCAGCAGAGTTGGAGGGGCAGGTGGCTACACCTTC

v_call: TRBV28
j_call: TRBJ1-6
d_call: .
cdr3_aa: CASRITGDNSPLHF
cdr3_nt: TGTGCCAGCAGGATTACGGGGGATAATTCACCCCTCCACTTT

v_call: TRBV7-3
j_call: TRBJ2-2
d_call: TRBD1
cdr3_aa: CASSHTAPGTGDTGELFF
cdr3_nt: TGTGCCAGCAGTCATACCGCCCCCGGGACAGGAGACACCGGGGAGCTGTTTTTT

v_call: TRBV15
j_call: TRBJ2-1
d_call: .
cdr3_aa: CATEFGGNLVGVHSYNEQFF
cdr3_nt: TGTGCCACTGAGTTCGGGGGAAACCTAGTCGGGGTTCACTCCTACAATGAGCAGTTCTTC

v_call: TRBV5-5
j_call: TRBJ1-6
d_call: .
cdr3_aa: CASSSSRVENSPLHF
cdr3_nt: TGTGCCAGCAGCTCCTCCAGGGTAGAAAATTCACCCCTCCACTTT

v_call: TRBV4-2
j_call: TRBJ2-3
d_call: .
cdr3_aa: CASSLQGEADTQYF
cdr3_nt: TGTGCCAGCAGCCTCCAGGGGGAGGCAGATACGCAGTATTTT

v_call: TRBV9
j_call: TRBJ2-5
d_call: TRBD2
cdr3_aa: CASSPSGGTQETQYF
cdr3_nt: TGTGCCAGCAGCCCCAGCGGGGGAACCCAAGAGACCCAGTACTTC

v_call: TRBV5-1
j_call: TRBJ2-3
d_call: .
cdr3_aa: CASSSNKDTQYF
cdr3_nt: TGCGCCAGCAGCTCCAACAAGGATACGCAGTATTTT

v_call: TRBV27
j_call: TRBJ1-2
d_call: .
cdr3_aa: CASSPYSLNYGYTF
cdr3_nt: TGTGCCAGCAGCCCCTACAGCCTTAACTATGGCTACACCTTC

v_call: TRBV6-5
j_call: TRBJ2-3
d_call: TRBD2
cdr3_aa: CASTGDYNTQYF
cdr3_nt: TGTGCCAGCACCGGGGACTACAATACGCAGTATTTT

v_call: TRBV6-4
j_call: TRBJ2-2
d_call: TRBD2
cdr3_aa: CARDRFIAGVGTGELFF
cdr3_nt: TGTGCCAGGGATAGGTTTATAGCGGGGGTCGGGACCGGGGAGCTGTTTTTT

v_call: TRBV7-2
j_call: TRBJ2-1
d_call: TRBD1
cdr3_aa: CASSLTGAPYNEQFF
cdr3_nt: TGTGCCAGCAGCTTAACAGGGGCCCCCTACAATGAGCAGTTCTTC

v_call: TRBV19
j_call: TRBJ2-3
d_call: .
cdr3_aa: CASGRGSSTDTQYF
cdr3_nt: TGTGCCAGTGGACGTGGGAGTAGCACAGATACGCAGTATTTT